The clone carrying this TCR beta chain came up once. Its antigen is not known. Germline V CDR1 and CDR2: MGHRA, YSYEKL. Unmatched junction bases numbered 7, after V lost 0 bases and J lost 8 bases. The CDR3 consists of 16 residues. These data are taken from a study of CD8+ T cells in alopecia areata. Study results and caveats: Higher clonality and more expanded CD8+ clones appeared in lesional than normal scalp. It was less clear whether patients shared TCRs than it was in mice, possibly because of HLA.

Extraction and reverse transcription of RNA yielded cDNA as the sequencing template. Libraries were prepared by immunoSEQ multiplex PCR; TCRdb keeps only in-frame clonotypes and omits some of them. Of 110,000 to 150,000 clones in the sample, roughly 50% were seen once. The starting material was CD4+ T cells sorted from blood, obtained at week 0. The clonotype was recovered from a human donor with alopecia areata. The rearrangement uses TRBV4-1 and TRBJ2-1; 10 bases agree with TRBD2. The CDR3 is CASSQEKRGGRDEQFF. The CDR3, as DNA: TGCGCCAGCAGCCAAGAAAAGCGGGGGGGCAGAGATGAGCAGTTCTTC.